Listed below are T cell receptor beta chains from one sample, sequenced in a study of T-cell reconstitution after alpha-beta-depleted transplantation in children. Using its own MiXCR run on the PCR reads, TCRdb lists one record per CDR3 protein. The sample consists of about 260,000 distinct CDR3 sequences, approximately 8.9% of them appearing once. This specimen consisted of PBMCs, mostly from graft donor cells, obtained 180 days after TCRalphabeta/CD19-depleted stem cell transplant. These receptors were obtained from a male patient between 5 and 17 years old who had a stem cell transplant for acute lymphoblastic leukemia, so the T cells may come from the graft donor. The CDR3 runs from the conserved cysteine through the conserved F or W. The D gene is left open where the match is weak.

j_gene,d_gene,v_gene,CDR3aa
TRBJ2-7,NA,TRBV7-2,CASSLGTRGRNF
TRBJ1-1,TRBD1,TRBV12-3/TRBV12-4,CASSPRDRGEAFF
TRBJ1-1,NA,TRBV10-3,CAITGGPNTEAFF
TRBJ2-7,TRBD1,TRBV5-1,CASSATGNYEQYF
TRBJ1-1,NA,TRBV7-8,CASSFRTDYEAFF
TRBJ1-6,TRBD1,TRBV6-1,CASSADRVNSYNSPLHF
TRBJ1-2,TRBD1,TRBV5-4,CASSPDQGAYGYTF
TRBJ2-7,TRBD2,TRBV3-1,CASSPASGTYEQYF
TRBJ1-4,NA,TRBV6-1,CASSQDSGTHEKLFF
TRBJ2-3,TRBD2,TRBV4-3,CASSQGPSGVTDTQYF
TRBJ2-3,NA,TRBV9,CASSRRPTDTQYF
TRBJ2-7,NA,TRBV6-5,CASSYSSSDSEQYF
TRBJ1-2,NA,TRBV10-2,CASSGSGYGYTF
TRBJ2-7,NA,TRBV11-2,CASSFPGLGYEQYF
TRBJ2-3,NA,TRBV5-1,CASSAPAGRTDTQYF